This TCR beta chain was sequenced in a study of CD4 T cells in relation to SARS-CoV-2 and coronaviruses. V dropped 8 bases and J dropped 0 bases, with 6 bases sitting between them. Germline CDR1 and CDR2: SEHNR and FQNEAQ (reference sequence). This CDR3 has 12 amino acids. Study-wide points: Memory recall responses, not primary responses primed in culture, are what the assay detects.

Concerning this clone itself: Its antigen is currently unknown.

TCRdb keeps only in-frame clones here, not all; method: immunoSEQ multiplex PCR. Among some 65,000 clones listed, around 87% were seen once. Unexposed donor CD4+ T cells date from about 2011-2019, before the COVID-19 pandemic. The receptor was isolated from a human donor in good health. This sequence joins TRBV7-9 and TRBJ2-3; D might be TRBD2 (6 bases). Sequencing was done on a sample of memory CD4+ T cells from PBMCs. The CDR3: CASRESTDTQYF. The CDR3 DNA follows: TGTGCCAGCCGGGAGAGCACAGATACGCAGTATTTT.